The 16 T cell receptor beta chains in this list originate from one sample, sequenced in a study of shared clonotypes between healthy human individuals. The repertoire was sequenced with immunoSEQ multiplex PCR; TCRdb's copy has only in-frame clones and lacks some. The table includes millions of clones, 93% detected once. Specimen: naive CD4+ T cells from PBMCs. Subset meaning: CD45RA+ positively selected. The receptors originated from a man younger than 35 in good health. Some clones in this sample may be carry-over from other donors' samples.

The V and J genes are TRBV7-2 and TRBJ1-3; D is ambiguous. This CDR3 contains 18 residues. Trimming removed 4 bases at V and 9 bases at J, with 28 bases between. Germline CDR1 is SGHTA and CDR2 is FQGNSA. The CDR3 DNA reads TGTGCCAGCAGCTCAGGAGTCTTTCCGTCGGGGAACGCGGCCACCATATATTTT. This sequence encodes CASSSGVFPSGNAATIYF. The whole variable domain, remainder taken from reference TRBV7-2 and TRBJ1-3, is GAGVSQSPSNKVTEKGKDVELRCDPISGHTALYWYRQSLGQGLEFLIYFQGNSAPDKSGLPSDRFSAERTGGSVSTLTIQRTQQEDSAVYLCASSSGVFPSGNAATIYFGEGSWLTVV.

The rearrangement links TRBV5-8 to TRBJ1-5; possible D gene TRBD1, 6 bases. The V end lost 0 bases, the J end lost 9 bases, and 19 bases lay between the germline ends. Germline CDR1 is SGHTS and CDR2 is YDEGEE. The CDR3 is 16 amino acids. This CDR3 reads CASSLGQGSSGMPQHF. The CDR3 DNA follows: TGTGCCAGCAGCTTGGGGCAGGGGAGCTCGGGGATGCCCCAGCATTTT.

Comment on this clone: The same CDR3 can be traced to other DNA sequences in this sample. The chain couples TRBV7-2 to TRBJ2-5, with D tentatively TRBD2 (6 bases). Germline lookup yields CDR1 SGHTA and CDR2 FQGNSA. V lost 1 base to trimming and J lost 5 bases, with 8 bases between them. CDR3 size: 13 residues. CDR3: CASSLGRGETQYF. The CDR3 DNA reads as TGTGCCAGCAGCTTAGGACGGGGGGAGACCCAGTACTTC.

The rearrangement uses TRBV7-2 and TRBJ1-1, with D possibly TRBD1 on 6 matching bases. Germline V lookup: CDR1 SGHTA, CDR2 FQGNSA. Trimming removed 2 bases at V and 5 bases at J, with 9 bases between. The CDR3 has 13 amino acids. For the CDR3, the DNA is TGTGCCAGCAGCTTAACACAGGGTACTGAAGCTTTCTTT. Encoded protein: CASSLTQGTEAFF.

The chain is built from TRBV9 and TRBJ1-1; the match to TRBD1 covers 9 bases. CDR3 length: 14 residues. Looked up from germline, CDR1 is SGDLS and CDR2 is YYNGEE. After removal of 0 bases from V and 4 bases from J, the junction contained 1 base not matched to a gene. The DNA for the CDR3 is TGTGCCAGCAGCGTAGAACAGGGGGCCACTGAAGCTTTCTTT. This sequence encodes CASSVEQGATEAFF.

The chain carries TRBV28 and TRBJ2-4; no definite D call. V gave up 4 bases and J gave up 0 bases, with 10 bases separating them. Germline assignment: CDR1 MDHEN and CDR2 SYDVKM. The CDR3 consists of 15 residues. DNA for the CDR3: TGTGCCAGCAGTTCCTATGAGACAGCCAAAAACATTCAGTACTTC. Its translation is CASSSYETAKNIQYF. Variable domain in full (rest from reference TRBV28 and TRBJ2-4): DVKVTQSSRYLVKRTGEKVFLECVQDMDHENMFWYRQDPGLGLRLIYFSYDVKMKEKGDIPEGYSVSREKKERFSLILESASTNQTSMYLCASSSYETAKNIQYFGAGTRLSVL.

The rearrangement links TRBV5-1 to TRBJ2-2; no firm D call. The CDR3 spans 14 residues. V gave up 4 bases and J gave up 1 base, with 8 bases separating them. Germline V gene sequence: CDR1 SGHRS, CDR2 YFSETQ. CDR3 DNA: TGCGCCAGCAGCATGACACTGAACACCGGGGAGCTGTTTTTT. Translating gives CASSMTLNTGELFF. The entire variable domain, with the rest obtained from reference TRBV5-1 and TRBJ2-2, is as follows: KAGVTQTPRYLIKTRGQQVTLSCSPISGHRSVSWYQQTPGQGLQFLFEYFSETQRNKGNFPGRFSGRQFSNSRSEMNVSTLELGDSALYLCASSMTLNTGELFFGEGSRLTVL.

This chain links TRBV6-5 with TRBJ2-7; a possible D gene is TRBD1 (5 bases). V shed 1 base and J shed 2 bases, with 15 bases lying between them. The CDR3 sequence is 16 residues long. The V gene's germline CDR1 is MNHEY and CDR2 SVGAGI. For the CDR3, the DNA is TGTGCCAGCAGTTACTTGGTTGTACAGGCCGCCTACGAGCAGTACTTC. It yields the protein CASSYLVVQAAYEQYF.

The chain links TRBV11-2 to TRBJ1-4, with D unclear. V was pared by 1 base and J by 0 bases, with 6 bases between. Germline V gene data show CDR1 as SGHAT and CDR2 as FQNNGV. This CDR3 has 15 amino acids. The CDR3 is CASSLGATTNEKLFF. CDR3 sequence (DNA): TGTGCCAGCAGCTTAGGGGCAACAACTAATGAAAAACTGTTTTTT.

The genes are TRBV29-1 and TRBJ1-1, with D possibly being TRBD1 (6 bases). This CDR3 is built from 13 residues. V was shortened by 5 bases and J by 1 base, with 11 bases between the two germline ends. The germline V gene has CDR1 SQVTM and CDR2 ANQGSEA. This CDR3 is CSVHPDRNTEAFF. The CDR3, as DNA: TGCAGCGTTCATCCGGACAGGAACACTGAAGCTTTCTTT.

The rearrangement joins TRBV7-3 to TRBJ1-1; TRBD1 matches at 7 bases. V dropped 4 bases and J dropped 5; count of bases not matched to a gene: 13. Germline V lookup: CDR1 SGHTA, CDR2 FQGTGA. The CDR3 has 16 amino acids. The CDR3 region has the DNA TGTGCCAGCAGCTGGACCGGGACAGCGAACCCAACTGAAGCTTTCTTT. Protein sequence: CASSWTGTANPTEAFF.

This chain links TRBV18 with TRBJ2-1; 11 positions agree with TRBD2. J gave up 4 bases and V 4 bases, and 6 bases lay outside the gene matches. CDR3 length: 16 amino acids. Germline CDR1 and CDR2: KGHSH and LQKENI. The chain's CDR3 is CASSRRGLADYNEQFF. In nucleotides, the CDR3 is TGTGCCAGCTCACGAAGGGGACTAGCGGATTACAATGAGCAGTTCTTC.

The chain is built from TRBV15 and TRBJ2-7, with 14 bases fitting TRBD2. Germline loops: CDR1 LNHNV, CDR2 YYDKDF (reference sequence). J gave up 3 bases and V 1 base, and 8 bases lay outside the gene matches. The CDR3 totals 18 residues. CDR3 sequence (DNA): TGTGCCACCAGCAGAGGTGGGACTAGCGGGAGTTTAGGCTACGAGCAGTACTTC. Protein sequence: CATSRGGTSGSLGYEQYF.

This chain links TRBV10-3 with TRBJ1-3, with a tentative D call TRBD1 (5 bases). The CDR3 is 17 amino acids. Germline V gives CDR1 ENHRY, CDR2 SYGVKD. Trimming took off 5 bases at V and 0 bases at J, with 17 bases between the two ends. The CDR3 loop is CAISRTGFPDSGNTIYF. CDR3 nucleotide sequence: TGTGCCATCAGTCGAACAGGTTTCCCTGACTCTGGAAACACCATATATTTT.

V and J are TRBV27 and TRBJ1-3; D is unresolved. The germline CDR1 and CDR2 sequences are MNHEY and SMNVEV (reference sequence). The CDR3 loop spans 17 amino acids. Between the trimmed V and J ends, which lost 2 bases and 2 bases, there was a span of 16 bases. The CDR3 loop reads CASSLRSVQRPGNTIYF. CDR3 DNA sequence: TGTGCCAGCAGTTTAAGGTCAGTCCAGCGGCCTGGAAACACCATATATTTT.

The rearrangement links TRBV7-8 to TRBJ2-7; 7 bases match TRBD1. From germline, CDR1 is SGHVS and CDR2 FQNEAQ. With V trimmed by 6 bases and J by 3 bases, 11 bases remained unmatched. The CDR3 spans 15 residues. The CDR3 DNA sequence: TGTGCCAGCAGACAAAACAGGGGCGGCCACTACGAGCAGTACTTC. This codes for CASRQNRGGHYEQYF.